This T cell receptor (beta chain) was profiled in a study of response to subunit inactivated influenza vaccine. CDR1 is KGHSH, CDR2 LQKENI, per germline. This CDR3 has 16 residues. Trimming cost V 1 base and J 3 bases; bases outside gene matches: 4. TCRdb ran MiXCR on the RT-PCR reads and lists one entry per CDR3 protein. The sample records about 780,000 distinct CDR3 sequences, roughly 18% being singletons. General study results and limits: It was suggested by the authors that few new T cells are recruited by each seasonal influenza vaccination.

This clonotype was seen more than once but under ten times. The antigen is undetermined. This TCR was recovered from a man aged 45-65 years who received an inactivated influenza vaccine. The chain joins TRBV18 to TRBJ2-3; 10 nucleotides line up with TRBD2. The material was PBMCs from blood, obtained around 5 days after vaccination. The CDR3, as DNA: TGTGCCAGCTCACCACGATCTAGCGGGAGTACAGATACGCAGTATTTT. Protein: CASSPRSSGSTDTQYF.